The 11 T cell receptor beta chains listed next were all sequenced from one sample in a study of cytomegalovirus exposure and HLA in healthy donors. Clones were sequenced by immunoSEQ multiplex PCR, and TCRdb holds only the in-frame ones, with some missing. The sample carries under 65,000 clones, roughly 94% recorded once. The sample consisted of PBMCs. The source is a young woman in good health and CMV-seropositive.

CDR3 nucleotides: TGTGCCAGCAGCCGTTACAGGGTCGAGACTGAAGCTTTCTTT. Amino acid sequence: CASSRYRVETEAFF. The chain combines TRBV5-6 with TRBJ1-1, with D perhaps matching TRBD1 (6 bases). Trimming shortened V by 4 bases and J by 5 bases, and 15 bases separated the two germline ends. The CDR3 contains 14 residues. Germline CDR1 reads SGHDT; CDR2 reads YYEEEE.

As regards this clone: Other DNA sequences of this sample code for an identical CDR3. The V and J genes are TRBV6-1 and TRBJ1-1; D might be TRBD1 (5 bases). The CDR3 runs 13 residues. V gave up 7 bases and J gave up 3 bases, with 12 bases separating them. Germline V lookup: CDR1 MNHNS, CDR2 SASEGT. The CDR3 here is CASNYLGDTEAFF. CDR3 sequence (DNA): TGTGCCAGCAACTATCTAGGGGACACTGAAGCTTTCTTT.

The chain uses TRBV6-5 and TRBJ2-2; D remains unclear. Germline values: CDR1 MNHEY, CDR2 SVGAGI. V shed 6 bases and J shed 4 bases, with 9 bases lying between them. CDR3 length: 13 residues. The CDR3 DNA follows: TGTGCCAGCAGGGCTAGTCCCACCGGGGAGCTGTTTTTT. Protein product: CASRASPTGELFF.

The CDR3 loop is CASSLSSLGETQYF. The CDR3 DNA follows: TGTGCCAGCAGTTTATCTTCCCTCGGGGAGACCCAGTACTTC. The genes are TRBV27 and TRBJ2-5, with D uncertain. The CDR3 has 14 residues. CDR1 and CDR2 from the germline V gene are MNHEY and SMNVEV (reference sequence). V gave up 0 bases and J gave up 5 bases, with 10 bases separating them.

In this sample, this clone turned up a few times. V is TRBV9 and J is TRBJ2-7; TRBD2 agrees at 8 bases. The CDR3 length is 17 residues. V lost 3 bases, J lost 4 bases, and 15 bases stayed unmatched. The V gene's germline CDR1 is SGDLS and CDR2 YYNGEE. The CDR3 DNA reads as TGTGCCAGCAGCGCAACCACTGAGGTGCGGGGGGCTTACGAGCAGTACTTC. This gives the protein CASSATTEVRGAYEQYF.

The V gene is TRBV7-3, the J gene TRBJ2-5; perhaps TRBD2 as D (6 bases). Trimming cost V 3 bases and J 6 bases, with 11 bases left between them. CDR3 length: 13 residues. Germline lookup yields CDR1 SGHTA and CDR2 FQGTGA. The CDR3 DNA is TGTGCCAGCAGCTTGCGGGGTCAGCAGACCCAGTACTTC. Protein: CASSLRGQQTQYF. The whole variable domain, remainder taken from reference TRBV7-3 and TRBJ2-5, is GAGVSQTPSNKVTEKGKYVELRCDPISGHTALYWYRQSLGQGPEFLIYFQGTGAADDSGLPNDRFFAVRPEGSVSTLKIQRTERGDSAVYLCASSLRGQQTQYFGPGTRLLVL.

This clone appeared a single time. This sequence joins TRBV14 and TRBJ2-7; possible D gene TRBD1, 5 bases. V lost 1 base, J lost 3 bases, and 13 bases lay in between. The germline V gene has CDR1 SGHDN and CDR2 FVKESK. This CDR3 has 15 amino acids. The CDR3 spells CASSQGTSLYYEQYF. Written as DNA, the CDR3 is TGTGCCAGCAGCCAAGGGACATCCTTATACTACGAGCAGTACTTC.

The V and J genes are TRBV2 and TRBJ2-5, with TRBD2 matching 13 bases. After removal of 6 bases from V and 9 bases from J, the junction contained 10 bases not matched to a gene. The CDR3 has 15 residues. CDR1 is SNHLY and CDR2 is FYNNEI in the germline V gene. The CDR3 DNA reads as TGTGCCAGCAGGGGGACTAGCGGGAACCCGAGGTCCCAGTACTTC. Amino acid sequence: CASRGTSGNPRSQYF. Full variable domain (remainder filled in from reference TRBV2 and TRBJ2-5): EPEVTQTPSHQVTQMGQEVILRCVPISNHLYFYWYRQILGQKVEFLVSFYNNEISEKSEIFDDQFSVERPDGSNFTLKIRSTKLEDSAMYFCASRGTSGNPRSQYFGPGTRLLVL.

In nucleotides, the CDR3 is TGCGCCAGCAGCTTGGCCTTGAACACTGAAGCTTTCTTT. Protein: CASSLALNTEAFF. The gene calls are TRBV5-1 and TRBJ1-1; unclear D gene. The V gene's germline CDR1 is SGHRS and CDR2 YFSETQ. This CDR3 has 13 amino acids. V lost 0 bases and J 0 bases, leaving 3 bases between the germline ends.

V usage is TRBV5-1 and J usage is TRBJ2-3; no firm D call. Germline lookup yields CDR1 SGHRS and CDR2 YFSETQ. V was trimmed by 0 bases and J by 11 bases, leaving 13 bases between them. This CDR3 has 13 residues. The CDR3 DNA is TGCGCCAGCAGCTTGGATGCAGATCGAGGGCAGTATTTT. Protein: CASSLDADRGQYF.

The chain employs TRBV28 and TRBJ1-3; no definite D call. The germline V gene has CDR1 MDHEN and CDR2 SYDVKM. V was pared by 6 bases and J by 2 bases, with 11 bases between. This CDR3 has 14 amino acids. The CDR3, as DNA: TGTGCCAGCAGCCCCCGCGGGGCTGGAAACACCATATATTTT. As protein: CASSPRGAGNTIYF.